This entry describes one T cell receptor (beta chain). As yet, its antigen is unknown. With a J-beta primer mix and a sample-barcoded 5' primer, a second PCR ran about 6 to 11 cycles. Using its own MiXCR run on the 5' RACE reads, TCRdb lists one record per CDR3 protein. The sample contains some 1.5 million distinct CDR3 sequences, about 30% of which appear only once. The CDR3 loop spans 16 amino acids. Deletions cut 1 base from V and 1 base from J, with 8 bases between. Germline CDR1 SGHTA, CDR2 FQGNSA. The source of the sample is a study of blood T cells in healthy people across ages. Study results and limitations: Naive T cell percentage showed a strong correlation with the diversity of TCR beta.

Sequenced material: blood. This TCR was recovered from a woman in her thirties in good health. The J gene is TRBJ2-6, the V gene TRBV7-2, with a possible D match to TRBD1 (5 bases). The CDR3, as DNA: TGTGCCAGCAGCTTAGAGACAGTGTCTGGGGCCAACGTCCTGACTTTC. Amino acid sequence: CASSLETVSGANVLTF.